This T cell receptor (beta chain) was identified in a study of T-cell memory formation after mild COVID-19. Study as a whole: TCR clusters were mostly donor specific. The study's findings and limits: The main location of contracting CD4+ clones was CM and EM, and that of contracting CD8+ clones was EMRA. Clonal second-wave expansions that peaked on day 37 had unconfirmed SARS-CoV-2 specificity.

Germline CDR1 LGHNA, CDR2 YNFKEQ. This CDR3 contains 13 residues. V lost 3 bases, J lost 0 bases, and 6 bases lay in between. This clonotype was counted a few times. Antigen specificity is unknown. In TCRdb, the 5' RACE reads were re-called with MiXCR into one record per CDR3 protein. The profile shows about 400,000 distinct CDR3 sequences, 20% to 25% of them singletons. Sequencing was done on a sample of PBMCs or a T cell subset sorted from them (not recorded which). The gene calls are TRBV4-2 and TRBJ2-7, with D unclear. The sequence was obtained from an adult woman who had mild COVID-19 (a few samples of this study predate the infection). Cell type and time point are not known. CDR3 coding DNA: TGTGCCAGCAGCCATATTGGCTCCTACGAGCAGTACTTC. Translating it yields CASSHIGSYEQYF.